The 17 T cell receptor beta chains in this list originate from one sample, sequenced in a study of technical replicates of blood from a few donors (dated by TCRdb to about 2017). Libraries came from the immunoSEQ multiplex PCR assay. The table comes from immuneACCESS by way of TCRdb, which keeps in-frame sequences with V and J called. Part of the clones is missing from these tables; in studies checked, under half for an unresolved V gene and the rest for unknown reasons. The sample records about 74,000 clones, around 95% of which are singletons. The ten largest account for roughly 0.36% of the sample. Sequences were obtained from T cells isolated from PBMCs. These receptors were taken from a human donor in good health.

The chain couples TRBV28 to TRBJ1-2, with D possibly matching TRBD1 (5 bases). V was pared by 4 bases and J by 4 bases, with 13 bases between. Germline lookup yields CDR1 MDHEN and CDR2 SYDVKM. The CDR3 runs to 14 residues. The CDR3 protein is CASSWIRQGYGYTF. The CDR3 DNA sequence: TGTGCCAGCAGTTGGATTAGGCAGGGCTATGGCTACACCTTC.

V usage is TRBV5-1 and J usage is TRBJ2-6; possibly TRBD1 for D (5 bases). V dropped 4 bases and J dropped 0 bases, with 14 bases sitting between them. Germline assignment: CDR1 SGHRS and CDR2 YFSETQ. The CDR3 totals 17 residues. CDR3 amino acids: CASSPEPRGSGANVLTF. CDR3 sequence (DNA): TGCGCCAGCAGCCCGGAACCTAGGGGCTCTGGGGCCAACGTCCTGACTTTC.

This clone was counted between two and nine times. The V and J genes are TRBV10-1 and TRBJ1-5, with D tentatively TRBD1 (6 bases). V shed 10 bases and J shed 5 bases, with 9 bases lying between them. From germline, CDR1 is WNHNN and CDR2 SYGVQD (reference sequence). The length of the CDR3 is 11 residues. CDR3 amino acids: CATRGHQPQHF. The CDR3 DNA sequence: TGCGCCACCAGGGGCCATCAGCCCCAGCATTTT.

The V and J genes are TRBV28 and TRBJ1-5; TRBD1 matches 7 bases. Germline-derived CDR1 and CDR2 are MDHEN and SYDVKM. There are 18 residues in the CDR3. The V and J ends lost 1 base and 7 bases, in that order; junction bases with no gene match: 16. CDR3 protein: CASSLFVLRQGKRQPQHF. As DNA, the CDR3 is TGTGCCAGCAGTTTATTCGTTCTCAGACAGGGAAAAAGACAGCCCCAGCATTTT.

The chain combines TRBV6-6 with TRBJ2-7; perhaps TRBD2 as D (6 bases). The germline CDR1 and CDR2 sequences are MNHNY and SVGAGI (reference sequence). Between the trimmed V and J ends, which lost 7 bases and 4 bases, there was a span of 14 bases. This CDR3 comprises 13 residues. This CDR3 is CASTGLLGYEQYF. DNA of the CDR3: TGTGCCAGCACGGGACTTTTAGGTTACGAGCAGTACTTC.

CDR3 protein: CASSVDRDEKLFF. CDR3 sequence (DNA): TGTGCCAGCAGTGTAGACAGGGATGAAAAACTGTTTTTT. This sequence joins TRBV6-1 and TRBJ1-4; 7 bases map to TRBD1. The junction had 2 bases not matched to a gene; V was cut back by 4 bases and J by 6 bases. The CDR3 loop spans 13 amino acids. The germline gives CDR1 MNHNS, CDR2 SASEGT.

The V gene is TRBV19, the J gene TRBJ1-4, with 10 bases lining up with TRBD1. V lost 7 bases and J lost 8; bases outside the gene matches: 7. This CDR3 has 14 amino acids. Germline V gives CDR1 LNHDA, CDR2 SQIVND (reference sequence). In DNA form, the CDR3 reads TGTGCCAGTACAATGACAGGGGGCGGAGAAAAACTGTTTTTT. As protein: CASTMTGGGEKLFF.

The CDR3 loop is CSVEDPVEAFF. For the CDR3, the DNA is TGCAGCGTTGAAGACCCAGTTGAAGCTTTCTTT. The rearrangement links TRBV29-1 to TRBJ1-1; D not resolved. This CDR3 region has 11 residues. V was shortened by 0 bases and J by 7 bases, with 6 bases between the two germline ends. Germline V gene data show CDR1 as SQVTM and CDR2 as ANQGSEA.

J is TRBJ2-7 and V is TRBV6-5; 11 bases match TRBD2. Per the germline V gene, CDR1 is MNHEY and CDR2 is SVGAGI. This CDR3 has 15 amino acids. The junction had 6 bases not matched to a gene; V was cut back by 4 bases and J by 4 bases. The CDR3 DNA is TGTGCCAGCAGTTCTAATCTAGCGGGAGGTTACGAGCAGTACTTC. Amino acid sequence: CASSSNLAGGYEQYF.

This rearrangement joins TRBV29-1 to TRBJ2-2; 7 bases line up with TRBD1. CDR3 length: 13 residues. With 4 bases clipped from V and 3 bases from J, the junction kept 2 bases outside the gene matches. Looked up from germline, CDR1 is SQVTM and CDR2 is ANQGSEA. The CDR3 here is CSVGQGDTGELFF. The CDR3 DNA is TGCAGCGTTGGACAGGGTGACACCGGGGAGCTGTTTTTT.

The chain employs TRBV9 and TRBJ2-1; no clear D gene. V shed 4 bases and J shed 4 bases, with 15 bases lying between them. This CDR3 is 15 amino acids long. Looked up from germline, CDR1 is SGDLS and CDR2 is YYNGEE. The CDR3 nucleotides read TGTGCCAGCAGCCCAAATCTTGGGCCTTACAATGAGCAGTTCTTC. It is translated as CASSPNLGPYNEQFF.

The chain has TRBV9 and TRBJ2-3; 10 bases fit TRBD1. Germline V lookup: CDR1 SGDLS, CDR2 YYNGEE. The CDR3 runs to 17 residues. With V trimmed by 4 bases and J by 2 bases, 10 bases remained unmatched. CDR3 coding DNA: TGTGCCAGCAGCACGACTGCTGGGACAGGGGACACAGATACGCAGTATTTT. This translates into CASSTTAGTGDTDTQYF.

The rearrangement uses TRBV19 and TRBJ2-5; TRBD2 might be the D (6 bases). Germline V gene data show CDR1 as LNHDA and CDR2 as SQIVND (reference sequence). The ends were cut back, 2 bases at V and 4 bases at J, with 8 bases in the middle. The CDR3 spans 13 residues. The CDR3 DNA follows: TGTGCCAGTAGTATACCGGGAGTAGAGACCCAGTACTTC. Translated: CASSIPGVETQYF.

The chain has TRBV6-5 and TRBJ2-7; 8 nucleotides align to TRBD2. Germline V CDR1 and CDR2: MNHEY, SVGAGI. The CDR3 sequence is 13 residues long. V gave up 6 bases and J gave up 7 bases; unmatched junction bases: 8. DNA for the CDR3: TGTGCCAGCAGCTCTACTCGGGGGGGGGAGCAGTACTTC. It codes for CASSSTRGGEQYF.

The chain joins TRBV4-3 to TRBJ1-2; D unclear. The CDR3 has 15 amino acids. The germline V gene has CDR1 LGHNA and CDR2 YSLEER. V was trimmed by 0 bases and J by 4 bases, leaving 12 bases between them. The CDR3 bases are TGCGCCAGCAGCCAAGATTGGCAGATCCCCTATGGCTACACCTTC. This encodes CASSQDWQIPYGYTF.

The chain has TRBV7-2 and TRBJ1-1; 8 bases are shared with TRBD1. Germline trimming cut 2 bases from V and 0 bases from J; bases unmatched to any gene: 2. CDR1 and CDR2 from the germline V gene are SGHTA and FQGNSA. The CDR3 has 15 residues. The CDR3 nucleotides are TGTGCCAGCAGCTTATCAGGGGGCATGAACACTGAAGCTTTCTTT. Its translation is CASSLSGGMNTEAFF.

The chain links TRBV21-1 to TRBJ2-7; TRBD1, the table's D call, was not compared with the DNA. TRBV21-1 is shown as a pseudogene. This CDR3 contains 13 residues. CDR3 nucleotide sequence: TGTGCCAGCAGCAAAGAAGACAGAGGCGAGCAGTACTTC. It codes for CASSKEDRGEQYF.